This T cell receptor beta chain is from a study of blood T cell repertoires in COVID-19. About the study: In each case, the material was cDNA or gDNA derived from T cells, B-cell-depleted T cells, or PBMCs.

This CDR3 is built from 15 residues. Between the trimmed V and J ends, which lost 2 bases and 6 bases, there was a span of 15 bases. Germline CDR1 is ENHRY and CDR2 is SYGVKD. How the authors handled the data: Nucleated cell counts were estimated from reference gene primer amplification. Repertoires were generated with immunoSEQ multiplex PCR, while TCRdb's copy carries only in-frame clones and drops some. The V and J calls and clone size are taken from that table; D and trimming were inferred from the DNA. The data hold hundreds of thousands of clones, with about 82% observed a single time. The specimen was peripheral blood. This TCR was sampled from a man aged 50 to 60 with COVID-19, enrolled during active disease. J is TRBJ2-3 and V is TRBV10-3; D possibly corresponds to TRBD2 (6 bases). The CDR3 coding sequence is TGTGCCATCAGTGAGCCGAGGAGGGCTCCGGATACGCAGTATTTT. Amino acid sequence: CAISEPRRAPDTQYF.